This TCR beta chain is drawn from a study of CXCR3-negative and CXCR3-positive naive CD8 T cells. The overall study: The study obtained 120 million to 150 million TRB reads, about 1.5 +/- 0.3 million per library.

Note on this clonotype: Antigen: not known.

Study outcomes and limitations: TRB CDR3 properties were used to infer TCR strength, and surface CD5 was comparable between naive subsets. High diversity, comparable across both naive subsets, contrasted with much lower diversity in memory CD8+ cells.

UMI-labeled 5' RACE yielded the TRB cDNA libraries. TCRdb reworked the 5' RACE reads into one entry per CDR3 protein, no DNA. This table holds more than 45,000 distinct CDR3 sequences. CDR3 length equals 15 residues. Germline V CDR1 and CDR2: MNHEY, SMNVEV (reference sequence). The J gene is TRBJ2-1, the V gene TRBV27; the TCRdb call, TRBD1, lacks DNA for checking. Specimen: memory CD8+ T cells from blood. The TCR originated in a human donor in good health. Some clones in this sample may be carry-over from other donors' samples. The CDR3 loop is CASSPAPTGHNEQFF.